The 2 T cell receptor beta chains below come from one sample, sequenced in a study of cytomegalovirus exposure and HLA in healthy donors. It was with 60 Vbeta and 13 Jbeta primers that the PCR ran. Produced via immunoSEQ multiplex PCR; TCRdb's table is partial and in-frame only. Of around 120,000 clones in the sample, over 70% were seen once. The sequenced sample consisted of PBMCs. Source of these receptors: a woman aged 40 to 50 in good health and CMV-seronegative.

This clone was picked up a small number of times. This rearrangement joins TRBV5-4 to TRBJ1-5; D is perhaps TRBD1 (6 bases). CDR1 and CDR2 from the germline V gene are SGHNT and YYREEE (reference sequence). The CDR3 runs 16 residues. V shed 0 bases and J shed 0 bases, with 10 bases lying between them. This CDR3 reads CASSLGGQNSNQPQHF. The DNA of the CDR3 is TGTGCCAGCAGCTTGGGGGGACAAAATAGCAATCAGCCCCAGCATTTT.

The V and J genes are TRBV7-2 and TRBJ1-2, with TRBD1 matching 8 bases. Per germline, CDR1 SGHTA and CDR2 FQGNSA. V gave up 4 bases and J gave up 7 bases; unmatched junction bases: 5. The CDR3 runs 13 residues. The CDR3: CASSSDRVAGYTF. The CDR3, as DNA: TGTGCCAGCAGCTCGGACAGGGTGGCTGGCTACACCTTC.